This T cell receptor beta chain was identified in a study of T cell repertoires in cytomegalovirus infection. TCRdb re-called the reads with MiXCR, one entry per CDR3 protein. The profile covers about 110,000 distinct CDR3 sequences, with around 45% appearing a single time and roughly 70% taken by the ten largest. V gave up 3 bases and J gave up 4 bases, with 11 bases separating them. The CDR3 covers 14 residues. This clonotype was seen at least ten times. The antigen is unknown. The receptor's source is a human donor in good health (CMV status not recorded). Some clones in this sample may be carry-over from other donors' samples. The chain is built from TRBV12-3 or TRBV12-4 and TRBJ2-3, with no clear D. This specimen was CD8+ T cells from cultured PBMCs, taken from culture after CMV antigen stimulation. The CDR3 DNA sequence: TGTGCCAGCAGTTTTAGTTTCGAATCAGATACGCAGTATTTT. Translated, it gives CASSFSFESDTQYF.